The sample holds a few counts of the clone carrying this T cell receptor (beta chain). Its cognate antigen is unknown. CDR1 is DFQATT and CDR2 is SNEGSKA in the germline V gene (reference sequence). The CDR3 totals 10 residues. Between the trimmed V and J ends, which lost 5 bases and 6 bases, there was a span of 8 bases. Specified treatment: oral pan-JAK inhibitor, 5-10 mg twice daily. Individuals with alopecia areata gave both lesional scalp punch biopsies and peripheral blood for collection. This sample was taken from a study of CD8+ T cells in alopecia areata. About the study: Twice daily, treated patients received 5 to 10 mg of oral tofacitinib. General study findings and limits: There were many expanded lesional clones persisting in scalp and blood during tofacitinib. Clonality in the scalp and expanded CD8+ clones ranked among the top 100 were significantly decreased by tofacitinib.

cDNA prepared by RNA extraction and subsequent reverse transcription served as the template for sequencing. The protocol was immunoSEQ multiplex PCR, while the TCRdb copy is restricted to in-frame clones and leaves out a portion. Among about 250,000 clones listed, about 62% were seen once. The clonotype originates from a human donor with alopecia areata. The material sequenced was CD4+ T cells sorted from blood, taken at approximately week 52, from a patient treated with tofacitinib. The gene calls are TRBV20-1 and TRBJ2-7, with a tentative D call TRBD1 (5 bases). CDR3 in amino acids: CSAARGEQYF. CDR3 sequence (DNA): TGCAGTGCTGCAAGGGGCGAGCAGTACTTC.